The 18 T cell receptor beta chains below were found in one sample sequenced in a study of a mutant IDH1 vaccine in newly diagnosed glioma. The antigens for these receptors are not known. Described time point: week 11, during vaccination. Every vaccination contained 300 ug of the mutant IDH1 20-mer peptide and was paired with topical imiquimod. Generated by immunoSEQ multiplex PCR, the TCRdb table keeps only in-frame clones and is missing some. This table has 110,000 or so clones, 90% appearing once. The sequencing here drew on PBMCs, taken from a glioma patient whose treatment included an IDH1 peptide vaccine. These receptor sequences come from a woman aged 50 to 65 with glioma.

A few counts support this clone. This rearrangement joins TRBV19 to TRBJ1-5, with D tentatively TRBD1 (5 bases). Per germline, CDR1 LNHDA and CDR2 SQIVND (reference sequence). The ends were cut back, 4 bases at V and 4 bases at J, with 17 bases in the middle. This CDR3 has 16 residues. CDR3 in DNA: TGTGCCAGTAGTACTCCGGGACCATGGTTAAATCAGCCCCAGCATTTT. Its protein product is CASSTPGPWLNQPQHF.

The J gene is TRBJ1-5, the V gene TRBV28; no clear D. The germline V gene encodes CDR1 MDHEN and CDR2 SYDVKM. The length of the CDR3 is 17 residues. Trimming removed 3 bases at V and 0 bases at J, with 15 bases between. The CDR3 DNA sequence: TGTGCCAGCAGTTTCTCTGGGGTCGAGACTAGCAATCAGCCCCAGCATTTT. It specifies CASSFSGVETSNQPQHF.

In this sample, this clone turned up a few times. J is TRBJ1-5 and V is TRBV2, with TRBD1 as a possible D gene (6 bases). This CDR3 has 13 residues. Germline lookup yields CDR1 SNHLY and CDR2 FYNNEI. Trimming stripped 4 bases from V and 2 bases from J, with 6 bases between. The CDR3 region has the DNA TGTGCCAGCAGTGGACAGGGCAATCAGCCCCAGCATTTT. It yields the protein CASSGQGNQPQHF.

The V and J genes are TRBV27 and TRBJ2-7, with D maybe TRBD1 (5 bases). This CDR3 spans 14 amino acids. Germline V gives CDR1 MNHEY, CDR2 SMNVEV (reference sequence). V lost 8 bases to trimming and J lost 6 bases, with 20 bases between them. This CDR3 is CASGVWFQGGEQYF. CDR3 nucleotides: TGTGCCAGCGGCGTGTGGTTCCAGGGTGGCGAGCAGTACTTC.

V usage is TRBV5-1 and J usage is TRBJ1-2; 7 nucleotides match TRBD1. V trimming: 4 bases; J trimming: 4 bases; junction bases outside the gene matches: 7. Germline loops: CDR1 SGHRS, CDR2 YFSETQ. The CDR3 length is 14 residues. The DNA of the CDR3 is TGCGCCAGCAGCAACAACAGGGGAGGCTATGGCTACACCTTC. This gives the protein CASSNNRGGYGYTF.

The chain uses TRBV11-2 and TRBJ2-7; weak D call: TRBD2 (6 bases). Germline CDR1 SGHAT, CDR2 FQNNGV. The CDR3 consists of 15 residues. With 1 base removed from V and 0 bases from J, the gap between germline ends came to 10 bases. The CDR3 reads CASSLGGTGSYEQYF. The CDR3 DNA follows: TGTGCCAGCAGCTTAGGCGGGACCGGCTCCTACGAGCAGTACTTC.

The V gene is TRBV10-2, the J gene TRBJ1-5; D unresolved. V was pared by 6 bases and J by 2 bases, with 14 bases between. This CDR3 region has 15 residues. Germline V gives CDR1 WSHSY, CDR2 SAAADI. CDR3 amino acids: CASSRRAEGNQPQHF. CDR3 sequence (DNA): TGCGCCAGCAGCCGACGGGCAGAGGGCAATCAGCCCCAGCATTTT.

The chain employs TRBV7-3 and TRBJ2-1; 14 bases align to TRBD2. The CDR3 runs 16 residues. In germline, CDR1 is SGHTA, CDR2 FQGTGA. V gave up 5 bases and J gave up 7 bases; unmatched junction bases: 7. CDR3 sequence: CASSLGTSGRLNEQFF. The CDR3, as DNA: TGTGCCAGCAGCCTCGGGACTAGCGGGAGATTGAATGAGCAGTTCTTC.

The chain links TRBV9 to TRBJ2-1; the match to TRBD2 covers 16 bases. There are 15 residues in the CDR3. Germline values: CDR1 SGDLS, CDR2 YYNGEE. V gave up 4 bases and J gave up 10 bases; unmatched junction bases: 5. This CDR3 reads CASSPGTSGRGEQFF. The CDR3 DNA follows: TGTGCCAGCAGCCCCGGGACTAGCGGGAGGGGAGAGCAGTTCTTC.

The J gene is TRBJ2-7, the V gene TRBV5-1; TRBD2 aligns across 14 bases. Germline V gene lookup returns CDR1 SGHRS and CDR2 YFSETQ. With 0 bases clipped from V and 5 bases from J, the junction kept 4 bases outside the gene matches. The CDR3 sequence is 16 residues long. CDR3 DNA: TGCGCCAGCAGCTTGGCGTTGGGACTAGCGGGAGACGAGCAGTACTTC. This codes for CASSLALGLAGDEQYF.

The chain recombines TRBV7-9 with TRBJ1-2; D remains unclear. The CDR3 is 15 amino acids. V was shortened by 4 bases and J by 5 bases, with 17 bases between the two germline ends. Germline CDR1 and CDR2: SEHNR and FQNEAQ (reference sequence). CDR3 DNA: TGTGCCAGCAGCTCCCCACCGGGTATTAATTATGGCTACACCTTC. Its protein product is CASSSPPGINYGYTF. Variable domain in full (rest from reference TRBV7-9 and TRBJ1-2): DTGVSQNPRHKITKRGQNVTFRCDPISEHNRLYWYRQTLGQGPEFLTYFQNEAQLEKSRLLSDRFSAERPKGSFSTLEIQRTEQGDSAMYLCASSSPPGINYGYTFGSGTRLTVV.

This chain links TRBV29-1 with TRBJ1-2; D gene ambiguous. The V end lost 7 bases, the J end lost 0 bases, and 12 bases lay between the germline ends. Per the germline V gene, CDR1 is SQVTM and CDR2 is ANQGSEA. The CDR3 loop spans 13 amino acids. The CDR3 DNA reads as TGCAGCGCACCGGGAACTACTAACTATGGCTACACCTTC. Protein: CSAPGTTNYGYTF. The full variable domain, in which reference TRBV29-1 and TRBJ1-2 provide the parts outside the CDR3, is SAVISQKPSRDICQRGTSLTIQCQVDSQVTMMFWYRQQPGQSLTLIATANQGSEATYESGFVIDKFPISRPNLTFSTLTVSNMSPEDSSIYLCSAPGTTNYGYTFGSGTRLTVV.

The CDR3 is CSVEEQTDEQYF. DNA for the CDR3: TGCAGCGTTGAAGAGCAGACGGACGAGCAGTACTTC. The chain recombines TRBV29-1 with TRBJ2-7; D ambiguous. Germline V lookup: CDR1 SQVTM, CDR2 ANQGSEA. The CDR3 is made up of 12 amino acids. V was cut by 0 bases and J by 5 bases, with 8 bases left in between.

V usage is TRBV30 and J usage is TRBJ2-5, with D uncertain. Germline V gene sequence: CDR1 GTSNPN, CDR2 SVGIG (reference sequence). V lost 0 bases to trimming and J lost 5 bases, with 7 bases between them. This CDR3 region has 12 residues. The CDR3, as DNA: TGTGCCTGGAGTGTTACGGGTGAGACCCAGTACTTC. This gives the protein CAWSVTGETQYF. Looking up the rest from reference TRBV30 and TRBJ2-5 gives the full variable domain: SQTIHQWPATLVQPVGSPLSLECTVEGTSNPNLYWYRQAAGRGLQLLFYSVGIGQISSEVPQNLSASRPQDRQFILSSKKLLLSDSGFYLCAWSVTGETQYFGPGTRLLVL.

This clone showed up just once. The chain combines TRBV19 with TRBJ2-4; 7 nucleotides align to TRBD1. The CDR3 length is 16 residues. Germline V gene sequence: CDR1 LNHDA, CDR2 SQIVND (reference sequence). The ends lost 2 bases at V and 9 bases at J; junction bases unmatched: 13. DNA of the CDR3: TGTGCCAGTAGTATACCCCGCCGTGGACAGGTGGCCATTCAGTACTTC. This gives the protein CASSIPRRGQVAIQYF.

The J gene is TRBJ1-1, the V gene TRBV10-3; D might be TRBD1 (5 bases). CDR3 size: 13 residues. V shed 10 bases and J shed 1 base, with 13 bases lying between them. Germline CDR1 is ENHRY and CDR2 is SYGVKD. CDR3 residues: CATRDEKNTEAFF. CDR3 sequence (DNA): TGTGCCACTCGGGACGAGAAGAACACTGAAGCTTTCTTT.

The chain employs TRBV19 and TRBJ1-1; D gene unclear. V lost 3 bases, J lost 1 base, and 12 bases lay in between. Germline CDR1 LNHDA, CDR2 SQIVND (reference sequence). The CDR3 contains 15 residues. DNA for the CDR3: TGTGCCAGTAGTATTGGAGCCAGGTGGAACACTGAAGCTTTCTTT. Translation gives CASSIGARWNTEAFF.

The gene calls are TRBV27 and TRBJ2-1; TRBD1 matches 8 bases. Germline V lookup: CDR1 MNHEY, CDR2 SMNVEV (reference sequence). V shed 5 bases and J 10 bases; nucleotides not matched to a gene: 16. The CDR3 is 16 residues long. The CDR3 region is CASSPKPPGQVLEQFF. CDR3 sequence (DNA): TGTGCCAGCAGTCCGAAACCCCCGGGACAGGTGTTGGAGCAGTTCTTC.